Listed below are T cell receptor beta chains from one sample, sequenced in a study of cytomegalovirus exposure and HLA in healthy donors. Produced via immunoSEQ multiplex PCR; TCRdb's table is partial and in-frame only. The data show under 300,000 clones, around 80% seen once. The specimen sequenced was PBMCs. The receptors were gathered from an older woman in good health and CMV-seropositive. CDR3s include the opening cysteine and the closing phenylalanine or tryptophan. D genes are given only for firm matches. Rows may omit the clone size; those that give it use once, few, many or a size class.

v_call: TRBV5-1
cdr3_length: 15
j_call: TRBJ1-1
d_call: .
clone_size: once
cdr3_nt: TGCGCCAGCAGCTTGGATGGCAGGCCCCCCACTGAAGCTTTCTTT
cdr3_aa: CASSLDGRPPTEAFF

v_call: TRBV6-5
cdr3_length: 13
j_call: TRBJ2-7
d_call: .
clone_size: .
cdr3_nt: TGTGCCAGCAGTTACCAACTAAACTACGAGCAGTACTTC
cdr3_aa: CASSYQLNYEQYF

v_call: TRBV5-1
cdr3_length: 14
j_call: TRBJ1-2
d_call: .
clone_size: .
cdr3_nt: TGCGCCAGCAGGGGAGAGCACTCTAACTATGGCTACACCTTC
cdr3_aa: CASRGEHSNYGYTF

v_call: TRBV28
cdr3_length: 14
j_call: TRBJ1-4
d_call: TRBD1
clone_size: .
cdr3_nt: TGTGCCAGCAGTTTATCCGACAGGGTGAAAAAACTGTTTTTT
cdr3_aa: CASSLSDRVKKLFF

v_call: TRBV9
cdr3_length: 14
j_call: TRBJ1-2
d_call: .
clone_size: .
cdr3_nt: TGTGCCAGCGGCGCGCTCGGACAGAACTATGGCTACACCTTC
cdr3_aa: CASGALGQNYGYTF

v_call: TRBV7-2
cdr3_length: 13
j_call: TRBJ2-7
d_call: .
clone_size: .
cdr3_nt: TGTGCCAGCAGCCGACAGACCTCCTACGAGCAGTACTTC
cdr3_aa: CASSRQTSYEQYF

v_call: TRBV30
cdr3_length: 13
j_call: TRBJ2-7
d_call: TRBD1
clone_size: .
cdr3_nt: TGTGCCTGGAGTCTAGGGACAGGGGGCTCTTGGTACTTC
cdr3_aa: CAWSLGTGGSWYF

v_call: TRBV9
cdr3_length: 15
j_call: TRBJ1-1
d_call: .
clone_size: .
cdr3_nt: TGTGCCAGCAGCCCCCCGGGGGGCCCTAACACTGAAGCTTTCTTT
cdr3_aa: CASSPPGGPNTEAFF

v_call: TRBV4-1
cdr3_length: 14
j_call: TRBJ1-1
d_call: .
clone_size: .
cdr3_nt: TGCGCCAGCAGCCAAGTGGGACAGAACACTGAAGCTTTCTTT
cdr3_aa: CASSQVGQNTEAFF

v_call: TRBV15
cdr3_length: 18
j_call: TRBJ2-1
d_call: TRBD1
clone_size: .
cdr3_nt: TGTGCCACCAGCAGAGATTCCTCGGACAGGATCTCCTACAATGAGCAGTTCTTC
cdr3_aa: CATSRDSSDRISYNEQFF

v_call: TRBV5-5
cdr3_length: 17
j_call: TRBJ1-5
d_call: TRBD1
clone_size: .
cdr3_nt: TGTGCCAGCAGCCAGGACAGGGGGCTGGATGGCAATCAGCCCCAGCATTTT
cdr3_aa: CASSQDRGLDGNQPQHF

v_call: TRBV29-1
cdr3_length: 13
j_call: TRBJ2-2
d_call: .
clone_size: .
cdr3_nt: TGCAGCGGCCTTTTGGACTACACCGGGGAGCTGTTTTTT
cdr3_aa: CSGLLDYTGELFF

v_call: TRBV7-9
cdr3_length: 15
j_call: TRBJ1-5
d_call: TRBD1
clone_size: .
cdr3_nt: TGTGCCAGCAGCTTTTCACAGGGGGGTGGTCAGCCCCAGCATTTT
cdr3_aa: CASSFSQGGGQPQHF

v_call: TRBV28
cdr3_length: 16
j_call: TRBJ2-7
d_call: .
clone_size: .
cdr3_nt: TGTGCCAGCAGTCCCCACAGGGTTATAGGGCTCATCGAGCAGTACTTC
cdr3_aa: CASSPHRVIGLIEQYF

v_call: TRBV10-1
cdr3_length: 15
j_call: TRBJ1-1
d_call: TRBD1
clone_size: .
cdr3_nt: TGCGCCAGCAGTTCGGGCAGGGGGCCGCAAACTGAAGCTTTCTTT
cdr3_aa: CASSSGRGPQTEAFF

v_call: TRBV19
cdr3_length: 15
j_call: TRBJ2-5
d_call: .
clone_size: .
cdr3_nt: TGTGCCAGTAGTAACCCCTTCAGGGAGGCCGAGACCCAGTACTTC
cdr3_aa: CASSNPFREAETQYF

v_call: TRBV5-4
cdr3_length: 15
j_call: TRBJ2-2
d_call: TRBD1
clone_size: .
cdr3_nt: TGTGCCAGCAGCTCCCTGACAGGGGGCCACGGGGAGCTGTTTTTT
cdr3_aa: CASSSLTGGHGELFF

v_call: TRBV5-4
cdr3_length: 15
j_call: TRBJ2-6
d_call: .
clone_size: .
cdr3_nt: TGTGCCAGCAGCTTGGCCGGGACTGGGGCCAACGTCCTGACTTTC
cdr3_aa: CASSLAGTGANVLTF

v_call: TRBV28
cdr3_length: 15
j_call: TRBJ1-4
d_call: TRBD1
clone_size: once
cdr3_nt: TGTGCCAGCAGTTCCGGACAGGGAGTTGGGGAAAAACTGTTTTTT
cdr3_aa: CASSSGQGVGEKLFF

v_call: TRBV30
cdr3_length: 15
j_call: TRBJ2-7
d_call: .
clone_size: .
cdr3_nt: TGTGCCTGGACTTTGGTCGGATGGGACTCCTACGAGCAGTACTTC
cdr3_aa: CAWTLVGWDSYEQYF

v_call: TRBV5-1
cdr3_length: 14
j_call: TRBJ1-6
d_call: TRBD1
clone_size: .
cdr3_nt: TGCGCCAGCAGCCCGGGACAGGGAACCTCACCCCTCCACTTT
cdr3_aa: CASSPGQGTSPLHF

v_call: TRBV25-1
cdr3_length: 16
j_call: TRBJ2-1
d_call: .
clone_size: few
cdr3_nt: TGTGCCAGCAGCCCTAGGAGGGGCCCCAACTACAATGAGCAGTTCTTC
cdr3_aa: CASSPRRGPNYNEQFF

v_call: TRBV12-5
cdr3_length: 17
j_call: TRBJ2-2
d_call: TRBD2
clone_size: .
cdr3_nt: TGTGCTAGTGGTTTGAGGGGGACTAGCGGGAATGCCGGGGAGCTGTTTTTT
cdr3_aa: CASGLRGTSGNAGELFF

v_call: TRBV5-1
cdr3_length: 13
j_call: TRBJ2-7
d_call: .
clone_size: .
cdr3_nt: TGCGCCAGCTCCACTAGGTCTTTAAGCGAGCAGTACTTC
cdr3_aa: CASSTRSLSEQYF

v_call: TRBV5-1
cdr3_length: 16
j_call: TRBJ2-1
d_call: .
clone_size: .
cdr3_nt: TGCGCCAGCAGCCTGAACCCGGGACATTCTAACAATGAGCAGTTCTTC
cdr3_aa: CASSLNPGHSNNEQFF

v_call: TRBV27
cdr3_length: 15
j_call: TRBJ2-3
d_call: .
clone_size: .
cdr3_nt: TGTGCCAGCAGTTTTCTTGCGGTGAGAACAGATACGCAGTATTTT
cdr3_aa: CASSFLAVRTDTQYF

v_call: TRBV9
cdr3_length: 16
j_call: TRBJ2-7
d_call: TRBD2
clone_size: .
cdr3_nt: TGTGCCAGCAGCGTGTCGGGACTAGCGGGAGCGGGAGAGCAGTACTTC
cdr3_aa: CASSVSGLAGAGEQYF

v_call: TRBV29-1
cdr3_length: 12
j_call: TRBJ2-1
d_call: TRBD2
clone_size: .
cdr3_nt: TGCAGCGTTGAAGATGGGGGGGTTCCAGAGTTCTTC
cdr3_aa: CSVEDGGVPEFF

v_call: TRBV9
cdr3_length: 15
j_call: TRBJ1-1
d_call: TRBD1
clone_size: .
cdr3_nt: TGTGCCAGCAGCCCGCCGGGACAGGGGAACACTGAAGCTTTCTTT
cdr3_aa: CASSPPGQGNTEAFF

v_call: TRBV5-1
cdr3_length: 15
j_call: TRBJ2-5
d_call: TRBD1
clone_size: .
cdr3_nt: TGCGCCAGCAGCCCGGGGACAGGGGGTTTAGAGACCCAGTACTTC
cdr3_aa: CASSPGTGGLETQYF

v_call: TRBV7-9
cdr3_length: 15
j_call: TRBJ2-7
d_call: TRBD2
clone_size: .
cdr3_nt: TGTGCCAGCAGCCCTTTGGGAGAGCGGGGGGGGGAGCAGTACTTC
cdr3_aa: CASSPLGERGGEQYF

v_call: TRBV7-9
cdr3_length: 15
j_call: TRBJ1-4
d_call: .
clone_size: .
cdr3_nt: TGTTCCAGCAGCTTAACTACAGGAATGAATGAAAAACTGTTTTTT
cdr3_aa: CSSSLTTGMNEKLFF

v_call: TRBV7-6
cdr3_length: 16
j_call: TRBJ2-2
d_call: .
clone_size: .
cdr3_nt: TGTGCCAGCAGCTTAGAGAGGGTCGGGAACACCGGGGAGCTGTTTTTT
cdr3_aa: CASSLERVGNTGELFF

v_call: TRBV5-1
cdr3_length: 14
j_call: TRBJ2-7
d_call: .
clone_size: .
cdr3_nt: TGCGCCAGCAGCTTCGGTGCGGGGTCCTACGAGCAGTACTTC
cdr3_aa: CASSFGAGSYEQYF

v_call: TRBV10-3
cdr3_length: 12
j_call: TRBJ2-2
d_call: .
clone_size: .
cdr3_nt: TGTGCCAGTCGACAGGATGTTGGGGAGCTGTTTTTT
cdr3_aa: CASRQDVGELFF

v_call: TRBV9
cdr3_length: 12
j_call: TRBJ2-7
d_call: TRBD2
clone_size: .
cdr3_nt: TGTGCCAGCCGGACTAGCGGGTACGAGCAGTACTTC
cdr3_aa: CASRTSGYEQYF

v_call: TRBV28
cdr3_length: 12
j_call: TRBJ2-7
d_call: .
clone_size: .
cdr3_nt: TGTGCCAGCAGTTTCTACTCCTACGAGCAGTACTTC
cdr3_aa: CASSFYSYEQYF

v_call: TRBV19
cdr3_length: 14
j_call: TRBJ1-5
d_call: TRBD1
clone_size: .
cdr3_nt: TGTGCCAGTAGTATAGGACAGGGAAATCAGCCCCAGCATTTT
cdr3_aa: CASSIGQGNQPQHF

v_call: TRBV5-4
cdr3_length: 13
j_call: TRBJ1-2
d_call: .
clone_size: .
cdr3_nt: TGTGCCAGCAGCTTGATAGGGGACTATGGCTACACCTTC
cdr3_aa: CASSLIGDYGYTF

v_call: TRBV2
cdr3_length: 14
j_call: TRBJ1-1
d_call: TRBD1
clone_size: once
cdr3_nt: TGTGCCAGCAATAGACAGGGGACAAACACTGAAGCTTTCTTT
cdr3_aa: CASNRQGTNTEAFF

v_call: TRBV11-2
cdr3_length: 15
j_call: TRBJ2-7
d_call: .
clone_size: .
cdr3_nt: TGTGCCAGCAGCCCCCTAGGGGCAGGATCCTACGAGCAGTACTTC
cdr3_aa: CASSPLGAGSYEQYF

v_call: TRBV11-2
cdr3_length: 17
j_call: TRBJ2-7
d_call: TRBD1
clone_size: .
cdr3_nt: TGTGCCAGCAGCTTAGAGTCCAGGGACAGGGGGCACAGTGTGCAGTACTTC
cdr3_aa: CASSLESRDRGHSVQYF

v_call: TRBV4-1
cdr3_length: 15
j_call: TRBJ2-1
d_call: TRBD2
clone_size: .
cdr3_nt: TGCGCCAGCAGCTGGACTAGCGGGAGAGGAAATGAGCAGTTCTTC
cdr3_aa: CASSWTSGRGNEQFF

v_call: TRBV7-3
cdr3_length: 13
j_call: TRBJ1-1
d_call: .
clone_size: .
cdr3_nt: TGTGCCAGCAGCTTAGGCGGGGGCACTGAAGCTTTCTTT
cdr3_aa: CASSLGGGTEAFF

v_call: TRBV9
cdr3_length: 14
j_call: TRBJ2-5
d_call: TRBD2
clone_size: .
cdr3_nt: TGTGCCAGCAGCGTGGGGACTAGCGTCGAGACCCAGTACTTC
cdr3_aa: CASSVGTSVETQYF